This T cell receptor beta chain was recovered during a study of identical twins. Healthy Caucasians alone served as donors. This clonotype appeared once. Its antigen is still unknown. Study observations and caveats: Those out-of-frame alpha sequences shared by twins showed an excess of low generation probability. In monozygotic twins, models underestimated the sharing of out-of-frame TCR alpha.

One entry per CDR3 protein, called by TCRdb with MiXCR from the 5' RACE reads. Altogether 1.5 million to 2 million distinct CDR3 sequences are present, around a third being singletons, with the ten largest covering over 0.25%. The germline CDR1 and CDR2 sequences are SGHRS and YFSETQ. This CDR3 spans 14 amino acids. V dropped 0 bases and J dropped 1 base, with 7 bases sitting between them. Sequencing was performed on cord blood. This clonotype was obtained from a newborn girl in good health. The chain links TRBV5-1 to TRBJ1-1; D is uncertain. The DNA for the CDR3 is TGCGCCAGCAGCTTGGGACACTGGAACACTGAAGCTTTCTTT. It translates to CASSLGHWNTEAFF.